The 9 T cell receptor beta chains below all came from one sample that was sequenced in a study of T cell responses to AZD1222 COVID-19 vaccine. The method was immunoSEQ multiplex PCR; TCRdb's version includes in-frame clones alone and lacks a portion of them. The data contain approximately 180,000 clones, around 90% of them singletons. Sequences were derived from peripheral blood, sampled on day 0 of AZD1222 vaccination. The receptors here all came from an adult in good health.

The chain combines TRBV28 with TRBJ1-5; 8 positions agree with TRBD1. The CDR3 consists of 15 residues. V was clipped by 6 bases and J by 2 bases; unmatched bases: 6. Germline-derived CDR1 and CDR2 are MDHEN and SYDVKM. CDR3 sequence reads: CASSPRGRGNQPQHF. The CDR3 nucleotides read TGTGCCAGCAGCCCCAGGGGGCGAGGCAATCAGCCCCAGCATTTT.

The rearrangement joins TRBV4-2 to TRBJ2-7, with D tentatively TRBD1 (5 bases). The CDR3 contains 14 residues. The V gene lost 0 bases and the J gene lost 6 bases, with 12 bases spanning the gap. Germline V gene data show CDR1 as LGHNA and CDR2 as YNFKEQ. CDR3 in amino acids: CASSQDWVGAEQYF. CDR3 sequence (DNA): TGTGCCAGCAGCCAAGATTGGGTAGGGGCCGAGCAGTACTTC.

This chain connects TRBV30 to TRBJ1-1; D is uncertain. V was cut by 2 bases and J by 0 bases, with 7 bases left in between. Germline V gene data show CDR1 as GTSNPN and CDR2 as SVGIG (reference sequence). The CDR3 spans 13 residues. For the CDR3, the DNA is TGTGCCTGGAGTCGTCGGGTGAACACTGAAGCTTTCTTT. This translates into CAWSRRVNTEAFF.

The V and J genes are TRBV22-1 and TRBJ2-7. TRBV22-1 corresponds to a pseudogene. The CDR3 loop spans 13 amino acids. The CDR3 loop is CPGTPKEAYEQYF. CDR3 nucleotides: TGTCCTGGGACCCCAAAGGAAGCATACGAGCAGTACTTC.

The gene calls are TRBV3-1 (or the pseudogene TRBV3-2) and TRBJ2-2, with a possible D match to TRBD2 (5 bases). Germline CDR1 is LGHDT and CDR2 is YNNKEL (reference sequence). The V gene lost 4 bases and the J gene lost 8 bases, with 11 bases spanning the gap. The CDR3 is made up of 13 amino acids. The CDR3 DNA reads as TGTGCCAGCAGCCTAGGGAGCATAGGGGAGCTGTTTTTT. Residues: CASSLGSIGELFF.

The chain carries TRBV7-3 and TRBJ2-3; D unclear. The CDR3 contains 13 residues. V lost 1 base to trimming and J lost 6 bases, with 8 bases between them. CDR1 and CDR2 from the germline V gene are SGHTA and FQGTGA. CDR3 coding DNA: TGTGCCAGCAGCTTAAACTCCGGGGATACGCAGTATTTT. Protein: CASSLNSGDTQYF.

J is TRBJ2-5 and V is TRBV28, with D possibly TRBD1 on 5 matching bases. Per germline, CDR1 MDHEN and CDR2 SYDVKM. V gave up 8 bases and J gave up 1 base, with 11 bases separating them. The CDR3 has 13 amino acids. The CDR3 nucleotides are TGTGCCAGCGGGGCACTGGCCCAAGAGACCCAGTACTTC. Residues: CASGALAQETQYF. Complete variable domain (other parts from reference TRBV28 and TRBJ2-5): DVKVTQSSRYLVKRTGEKVFLECVQDMDHENMFWYRQDPGLGLRLIYFSYDVKMKEKGDIPEGYSVSREKKERFSLILESASTNQTSMYLCASGALAQETQYFGPGTRLLVL.

The J gene is TRBJ2-2, the V gene TRBV25-1, with no clear D. Germline loops: CDR1 MGHDK, CDR2 SYGVNS. CDR3 length equals 14 residues. Trimming left V 5 bases short and J 1 base short, with 8 bases between. CDR3 loop: CASSWPGNTGELFF. In DNA form, the CDR3 reads TGTGCCAGCAGTTGGCCGGGGAACACCGGGGAGCTGTTTTTT.

The rearrangement joins TRBV3-1 (or the pseudogene TRBV3-2) to TRBJ1-2, with TRBD1 identical over 7 bases. Germline V lookup: CDR1 LGHDT, CDR2 YNNKEL (reference sequence). CDR3 length: 13 amino acids. V was pared by 4 bases and J by 8 bases, with 7 bases of the junction left unmatched. The CDR3: CASSLRGTEGYTF. The CDR3 DNA follows: TGTGCCAGCAGCCTCAGGGGGACAGAAGGCTACACCTTC.